This record covers a single T cell receptor beta chain. Its antigen is unknown. At one end the junction does not follow the germline gene, possibly because of a read error. This entry belongs to a study of cytomegalovirus exposure and HLA in healthy donors. Primers included in the PCR were 60 Vbeta and 13 Jbeta primers. Only in-frame clones appear in the TCRdb table, and some are missing; sequencing was by immunoSEQ multiplex PCR. The table lists more than 110,000 clones, roughly 80% of them singletons. Study-wide results and limits: Presence/absence comparisons presumed near-even sequencing depth among donors. Overall, approximately 150 TCR beta chains were annotated as cytomegalovirus-associated.

CDR1 and CDR2 (germline): SEHNR, FQNEAQ (reference sequence). The CDR3 covers 16 residues. The receptor was isolated from a man younger than 35 in good health and CMV-seronegative. Sequencing was done on a sample of PBMCs. The chain uses TRBV7-9 and TRBJ2-5, with 8 positions matching TRBD2. CDR3 nucleotides: TGTTCCAGCAGCTTAAAGCCTAGCGGGTTTAAAGAGACCCAGTACTTC. Its protein is CSSSLKPSGFKETQYF. The full variable domain, its missing parts supplied by reference TRBV7-9 and TRBJ2-5, is DTGVSQNPRHKITKRGQNVTFRCDPISEHNRLYWYRQTLGQGPEFLTYFQNEAQLEKSRLLSDRFSAERPKGSFSTLEIQRTEQGDSAMYLCSSSLKPSGFKETQYFGPGTRLLVL.